Shown below are 8 T cell receptor beta chains from a single sample sequenced in a study of PD-L1 blockade in urothelial cancer. Sequencing was performed with immunoSEQ multiplex PCR; in TCRdb, only in-frame clones are kept and a portion is missing. This sample carries some 41,000 clones, approximately 83% of them seen once, and the ten largest clones take about 16%. Time point reported: peripheral blood 6 weeks after treatment start. The sample in question was PBMCs, obtained around atezolizumab (anti-PD-L1) treatment. The source of these receptors is a man aged 55 to 70 with urothelial cancer.

The chain carries TRBV28 and TRBJ1-1, with 9 nucleotides matching TRBD1. The germline CDR1 and CDR2 sequences are MDHEN and SYDVKM. The trim removed 5 bases at V and 3 bases at J, leaving 7 bases unmatched. This CDR3 has 15 amino acids. The CDR3 region is CASSTLGTGYTEAFF. For the CDR3, the DNA is TGTGCCAGCAGTACGCTAGGGACAGGGTACACTGAAGCTTTCTTT.

This clone showed up just once. The chain employs TRBV5-1 and TRBJ1-3; D gene ambiguous. The V and J ends lost 2 bases and 0 bases respectively, with 9 bases between them. CDR3 size: 15 residues. Germline V gene lookup returns CDR1 SGHRS and CDR2 YFSETQ. CDR3 in DNA: TGCGCCAGCAGCTTAGGCGGAAACTCTGGAAACACCATATATTTT. This encodes CASSLGGNSGNTIYF. Full variable domain (remainder filled in from reference TRBV5-1 and TRBJ1-3): KAGVTQTPRYLIKTRGQQVTLSCSPISGHRSVSWYQQTPGQGLQFLFEYFSETQRNKGNFPGRFSGRQFSNSRSEMNVSTLELGDSALYLCASSLGGNSGNTIYFGEGSWLTVV.

J is TRBJ1-3 and V is TRBV4-2, with TRBD1 matching over 8 bases. The germline V gene encodes CDR1 LGHNA and CDR2 YNFKEQ. V shed 0 bases and J 7 bases; nucleotides not matched to a gene: 11. The CDR3 consists of 17 residues. CDR3 region: CASSQEAQGAIQNTIYF. The CDR3 nucleotides read TGTGCCAGCAGCCAAGAGGCCCAGGGGGCCATTCAGAACACCATATATTTT.

This clone was detected only a few times. The gene calls are TRBV19 and TRBJ2-2; no firm D call. The germline CDR1 and CDR2 sequences are LNHDA and SQIVND (reference sequence). The V end lost 6 bases, the J end lost 0 bases, and 11 bases lay between the germline ends. The CDR3 sequence is 15 residues long. The CDR3 coding sequence is TGTGCCAGTAGGGATGGGCAGACGAACACCGGGGAGCTGTTTTTT. Translation: CASRDGQTNTGELFF. Based on the CDR3 plus reference TRBV19 and TRBJ2-2, the full variable domain is DGGITQSPKYLFRKEGQNVTLSCEQNLNHDAMYWYRQDPGQGLRLIYYSQIVNDFQKGDIAEGYSVSREKKESFPLTVTSAQKNPTAFYLCASRDGQTNTGELFFGEGSRLTVL.

The genes are TRBV18 and TRBJ2-3; 9 bases align to TRBD2. The germline gives CDR1 KGHSH, CDR2 LQKENI. The V segment lost 0 bases and the J segment 4 bases; nucleotides outside the gene matches: 2. The CDR3 length is 15 residues. The CDR3 reads CASSPPSGGADTQYF. The CDR3 nucleotides are TGTGCCAGCTCACCACCTAGCGGGGGTGCAGATACGCAGTATTTT.

The CDR3 DNA reads as TGCGCCAGCAGACTTGCTGGGGGCCCCTATAATTCACCCCTCCACTTT. It yields the protein CASRLAGGPYNSPLHF. V and J are TRBV5-1 and TRBJ1-6; D perhaps matches TRBD1 (6 bases). Germline V lookup: CDR1 SGHRS, CDR2 YFSETQ. Between the trimmed V and J ends, which lost 5 bases and 2 bases, there was a span of 14 bases. The CDR3 has 16 residues.

The DNA for the CDR3 is TGTGCCAGCAGCTCTCGAGGTCCAACCGGGGATGGCTACACCTTC. Its translation: CASSSRGPTGDGYTF. The gene calls are TRBV7-2 and TRBJ1-2; D remains ambiguous. Trimming removed 4 bases from V and 6 bases from J, with 18 bases in between. CDR1 and CDR2 (germline): SGHTA, FQGNSA. CDR3 size: 15 residues.

This clone has just one count. The V and J genes are TRBV7-9 and TRBJ2-5; TRBD1 matches at 9 bases. Trimming took 5 bases from V and 0 from J; bases not matched to a gene: 4. Germline V gene sequence: CDR1 SEHNR, CDR2 FQNEAQ (reference sequence). The CDR3 runs to 15 residues. CDR3 residues: CASSATGGYQETQYF. For the CDR3, the DNA is TGTGCCAGCAGCGCGACAGGGGGGTACCAAGAGACCCAGTACTTC.